A selection of T cell receptor beta chains follows, all from one sample in a study of T cell repertoires in cytomegalovirus infection. The antigens of these receptors remain unknown. One entry per CDR3 protein results from TCRdb running MiXCR on the reads. The sample lists 750,000 to 950,000 distinct CDR3 sequences, about 29% occurring once. Source: cultured CD8+ T cells from PBMCs, taken from culture after CMV antigen stimulation. The receptors originated from a human donor in good health (CMV status not recorded). Some clones in this sample may be carry-over from other donors' samples. CDR3s include the opening cysteine and the closing phenylalanine or tryptophan. A D gene is named only where the DNA matches it firmly. The listing skips clone size in some rows; elsewhere it reads once, few, many or a size class.

V gene	clone size	D gene	J gene	CDR3 protein	CDR3 DNA
TRBV9	NA	TRBD1	TRBJ1-2	CASSSTGAHPVFYGYTF	TGTGCCAGCAGCTCAACAGGGGCCCACCCTGTATTCTATGGCTACACCTTC
TRBV27	NA	NA	TRBJ1-5	CASSLFEGWNQPQHF	TGTGCCAGCAGTTTGTTTGAGGGGTGGAATCAGCCCCAGCATTTT
TRBV5-5	NA	NA	TRBJ2-3	CASSLKVAGTPSTDTQYF	TGTGCCAGCAGCTTGAAGGTCGCGGGGACACCGAGCACAGATACGCAGTATTTT
TRBV4-1	once	NA	TRBJ2-7	CASSQVPRGLDAQYF	TGCGCCAGCAGCCAAGTCCCCCGAGGTCTCGACGCTCAGTACTTC
TRBV19	few	NA	TRBJ1-1	CASSITNTEAFF	TGTGCCAGTAGTATCACTAACACTGAAGCTTTCTTT
TRBV20-1	few	NA	TRBJ2-2	CSARGVDRNTGELFF	TGCAGTGCTAGGGGGGTGGACAGAAACACCGGGGAGCTGTTTTTT
TRBV6-1	NA	NA	TRBJ1-2	CASSGKLQRGYGYTF	TGTGCCAGCAGTGGGAAACTCCAGAGGGGCTATGGCTACACCTTC
TRBV4-1	few	NA	TRBJ2-1	CASSQIAGFTYNEQFF	TGCGCCAGCAGCCAAATTGCGGGGTTTACCTACAATGAGCAGTTCTTC
TRBV7-3	many	NA	TRBJ2-3	CASSPIGGPSDTQYF	TGTGCCAGCAGCCCTATCGGGGGGCCGTCAGATACGCAGTATTTT
TRBV7-2	NA	NA	TRBJ1-6	CASSPNLRLNSPLHF	TGTGCCAGCAGCCCCAACCTCAGGCTTAATTCACCCCTCCACTTT
TRBV29-1	NA	TRBD1	TRBJ1-2	CSEGQGVYGYTF	TGCAGCGAAGGACAGGGCGTCTATGGCTACACCTTC
TRBV19	NA	NA	TRBJ2-1	CASSPVASSYNEQFF	TGTGCCAGTTCTCCCGTAGCCTCCTCCTACAATGAGCAGTTCTTC
TRBV6-6	NA	TRBD1	TRBJ2-3	CASSYSTDRVRTDTQYF	TGTGCCAGCAGTTACTCGACTGACAGGGTTCGCACAGATACGCAGTATTTT
TRBV2	NA	NA	TRBJ1-2	CASSVKGRYTF	TGTGCCAGCAGCGTAAAGGGGCGCTACACCTTC
TRBV20-1	NA	TRBD1	TRBJ1-2	CSASRRRDSTSNYGYTF	TGCAGTGCTTCGCGCCGTAGGGACAGCACTTCTAACTATGGCTACACCTTC
TRBV6-4	NA	TRBD1	TRBJ1-1	CASKPKGDRVTEAFF	TGTGCCAGCAAACCTAAAGGGGACAGGGTGACTGAAGCTTTCTTT
TRBV12-3/TRBV12-4	NA	NA	TRBJ1-2	CASSYTRYGYTF	TGTGCCAGCAGTTATACCCGCTATGGCTACACCTTC
TRBV6-5	NA	NA	TRBJ2-1	CASIGLSSDEQFF	TGTGCCAGCATTGGACTCTCAAGCGATGAGCAGTTCTTC
TRBV6-1	few	NA	TRBJ2-7	CASSESAGLRHEQYF	TGTGCCAGCAGTGAATCGGCAGGGTTGAGGCACGAGCAGTACTTC
TRBV7-9	few	NA	TRBJ1-1	CASSFTDSTEAFF	TGTGCCAGCAGCTTTACAGACTCCACTGAAGCTTTCTTT
TRBV15	NA	NA	TRBJ1-5	CATALQGKSNQPQHF	TGTGCCACCGCTCTTCAGGGGAAAAGCAATCAGCCCCAGCATTTT
TRBV7-3	NA	TRBD1	TRBJ1-2	CASSPTGGYNYGYTF	TGTGCCAGCAGCCCAACAGGGGGCTATAACTATGGCTACACCTTC
TRBV20-1	NA	NA	TRBJ2-7	CSAGRETGTYEQYF	TGCAGTGCTGGGAGAGAGACAGGTACCTACGAGCAGTACTTC
TRBV12-3/TRBV12-4	NA	NA	TRBJ1-2	CASSLGGPHGYTF	TGTGCCAGCAGTTTAGGAGGACCTCACGGCTACACCTTC
TRBV7-8	NA	TRBD2	TRBJ2-1	CASSWRLAGGHEQFF	TGTGCCAGCAGCTGGCGGCTAGCGGGGGGTCATGAGCAGTTCTTC
TRBV4-3	NA	TRBD1	TRBJ2-2	CASTLDRGETGELFF	TGCGCCAGCACCCTTGACAGGGGGGAAACCGGGGAGCTGTTTTTT
TRBV27	NA	TRBD1	TRBJ1-4	CASRDRGYEKLFF	TGTGCCAGCCGGGACAGGGGGTATGAAAAACTGTTTTTT
TRBV6-5	few	NA	TRBJ2-2	CASSYASGELFF	TGTGCCAGCAGTTACGCAAGCGGGGAGCTGTTTTTT
TRBV2	NA	NA	TRBJ2-1	CASSDSWQDPYNEQFF	TGTGCCAGCAGTGATAGTTGGCAGGACCCTTACAATGAGCAGTTCTTC
TRBV10-3	few	TRBD2	TRBJ2-3	CAISEKVAGGPFTDTQYF	TGTGCCATCAGTGAGAAGGTAGCGGGGGGGCCTTTCACAGATACGCAGTATTTT
TRBV29-1	NA	NA	TRBJ1-6	CSVGDRVDSPLHF	TGCAGCGTTGGGGACCGGGTGGACTCACCCCTCCACTTT
TRBV5-1	NA	NA	TRBJ1-1	CASSRQGPQDGAFF	TGCGCCAGCAGCAGGCAGGGACCCCAAGATGGAGCTTTCTTT
TRBV6-1	NA	NA	TRBJ2-5	CASIKPGGWTQETQYF	TGTGCCAGCATAAAGCCCGGCGGATGGACTCAAGAGACCCAGTACTTC
TRBV3-1	NA	NA	TRBJ2-1	CASSRGTSLNEQFF	TGTGCCAGCAGCCGGGGGACTTCCCTAAATGAGCAGTTCTTC
TRBV9	NA	NA	TRBJ2-1	CASSEGHLYNEQFF	TGTGCCAGCAGCGAGGGACACCTGTACAATGAGCAGTTCTTC
TRBV9	NA	NA	TRBJ2-4	CASSVQGKDIQYF	TGTGCCAGCAGCGTTCAGGGGAAGGACATTCAGTACTTC
TRBV9	NA	TRBD2	TRBJ2-3	CASSVEGTSGPTF	TGTGCCAGCAGCGTAGAAGGGACTAGCGGGCCCACTTTT
TRBV7-9	few	TRBD1	TRBJ1-1	CASSRDRGLETEAFF	TGTGCCAGCAGCCGGGACAGGGGGCTTGAGACTGAAGCTTTCTTT
TRBV7-2	NA	NA	TRBJ2-2	CASWVRTGELFF	TGTGCCAGCTGGGTCAGGACCGGGGAGCTGTTTTTT
TRBV29-1	once	TRBD1	TRBJ1-2	CSVEEKWGQFNYGYTF	TGCAGCGTTGAAGAAAAATGGGGACAGTTTAACTATGGCTACACCTTC
TRBV29-1	NA	TRBD2	TRBJ2-1	CSVEARGLAGGPGGYNEQFF	TGCAGCGTTGAAGCACGGGGACTAGCGGGGGGGCCGGGGGGTTACAATGAGCAGTTCTTC
TRBV7-2	many	TRBD1	TRBJ2-2	CASSAGQGITGELFF	TGTGCCAGCAGCGCGGGACAGGGGATCACCGGGGAGCTGTTTTTT
TRBV2	NA	NA	TRBJ1-2	CASSEFRTANYGYTF	TGTGCCAGCAGTGAATTTAGAACAGCTAACTATGGCTACACCTTC
TRBV5-4	few	NA	TRBJ2-1	CASSWEDNEQFF	TGTGCCAGCAGCTGGGAGGACAATGAGCAGTTCTTC
TRBV5-1	NA	NA	TRBJ1-1	CASSWSGGTEAFF	TGCGCCAGCAGCTGGTCTGGAGGCACTGAAGCTTTCTTT
TRBV6-5	NA	TRBD2	TRBJ2-1	CASSMTSGGNEQFF	TGTGCCAGCAGCATGACTAGCGGGGGCAATGAGCAGTTCTTC
TRBV9	NA	NA	TRBJ1-2	CASSVSRDPTKDRDGYTF	TGTGCCAGCAGCGTTTCCCGGGATCCAACCAAGGATCGGGATGGCTACACCTTC
TRBV5-1	few	NA	TRBJ2-1	CASSLLLANEQFF	TGCGCCAGCAGCCTATTACTAGCCAATGAGCAGTTCTTC
TRBV6-2/TRBV6-3	few	NA	TRBJ1-1	CASKEQPLNTEAFF	TGTGCCAGCAAGGAACAGCCCTTGAACACTGAAGCTTTCTTT
TRBV19	few	TRBD1	TRBJ1-1	CASSAQQGTVPEAFF	TGTGCCAGTAGTGCTCAGCAAGGGACAGTCCCCGAAGCTTTCTTT
TRBV6-8	NA	NA	TRBJ2-1	CASSFSGDQTASYNEQFF	TGTGCCAGCAGTTTCTCGGGCGACCAGACAGCTTCCTACAATGAGCAGTTCTTC
TRBV7-6	few	TRBD1	TRBJ1-1	CASSFDRATEAFF	TGTGCCAGCAGCTTTGACAGGGCCACTGAAGCTTTCTTT
TRBV20-1	NA	NA	TRBJ2-7	CSARDKVTGRVGAQYF	TGCAGTGCTAGAGATAAGGTGACAGGGAGGGTTGGAGCGCAGTACTTC
TRBV6-2/TRBV6-3	NA	TRBD2	TRBJ2-5	CASSYEPGGGETQYF	TGTGCCAGCAGTTACGAACCGGGGGGAGGTGAGACCCAGTACTTC